These 30 T cell receptor beta chains share one sample of origin, sequenced in a study of Ad26.COV2.S vaccination and SARS-CoV-2 variants. Profiled with immunoSEQ multiplex PCR; TCRdb holds only in-frame clones, not every one. Altogether about 330,000 clones are present, about 90% being singletons, with the ten largest covering about 5%. Treatment indicated: some 19 received Ad26.COV2.S at low or high dose, single or two shots; roughly five received placebo; per-sample allocation not given. At day 63 after the first vaccine or placebo injection, samples were drawn. The material was peripheral blood, obtained in a trial of Ad26.COV2.S vaccine versus placebo. Receptors originate from a person between 18 and 65 years old who received the Ad26.COV2.S COVID-19 vaccine or a placebo.

The chain links TRBV29-1 to TRBJ2-2; no clear D gene. The CDR3 has 13 residues. Per germline, CDR1 SQVTM and CDR2 ANQGSEA. V was cut by 3 bases and J by 0 bases, with 5 bases left in between. The CDR3 DNA reads TGCAGCGTTGAGAATACGAACACCGGGGAGCTGTTTTTT. Translating it yields CSVENTNTGELFF.

The chain links TRBV6-6 to TRBJ2-3, with D maybe TRBD2 (5 bases). Germline V gene data show CDR1 as MNHNY and CDR2 as SVGAGI (reference sequence). Trimming removed 7 bases from V and 2 bases from J, with 19 bases in between. The length of the CDR3 is 16 residues. The CDR3 is CASKGREKRPTDTQYF. CDR3 in DNA: TGTGCCAGCAAAGGAAGGGAGAAACGCCCCACAGATACGCAGTATTTT.

This clone appeared once. V and J are TRBV5-1 and TRBJ1-4; D remains unclear. V was cut by 4 bases and J by 2 bases, with 9 bases left in between. Germline V lookup: CDR1 SGHRS, CDR2 YFSETQ. The CDR3 totals 14 residues. The CDR3: CASSIGSTNEKLFF. CDR3 in DNA: TGCGCCAGCAGCATTGGGAGTACTAATGAAAAACTGTTTTTT.

V usage is TRBV2 and J usage is TRBJ1-2, with D perhaps TRBD1 (5 bases). Per germline, CDR1 SNHLY and CDR2 FYNNEI. The CDR3 is made up of 19 amino acids. Trimming cost V 5 bases and J 3 bases, with 28 bases left between them. This CDR3 is CASSLNWVRAALNYYGYTF. In nucleotides, the CDR3 is TGTGCCAGCAGTTTGAATTGGGTCAGGGCGGCGCTTAACTACTATGGCTACACCTTC.

The genes are TRBV9 and TRBJ1-4, with D possibly matching TRBD1 (5 bases). Deletions cut 4 bases from V and 0 bases from J, with 19 bases between. CDR3 length equals 18 residues. Germline values: CDR1 SGDLS, CDR2 YYNGEE. The CDR3 DNA follows: TGTGCCAGCAGCCCGGGGGGTGGCCCCTCTCCAACTAATGAAAAACTGTTTTTT. Residues: CASSPGGGPSPTNEKLFF.

This clone was observed a single time. V gene TRBV19 combines with J gene TRBJ2-5, with a weak D call TRBD1 (5 bases). The CDR3 has 14 residues. Germline V lookup: CDR1 LNHDA, CDR2 SQIVND (reference sequence). Trimming pared 2 bases from V and 2 bases from J, leaving 9 bases between. In nucleotides, the CDR3 is TGTGCCAGTAGTATATCACAGGCACAAGAGACCCAGTACTTC. Residues: CASSISQAQETQYF.

The rearrangement uses TRBV7-2 and TRBJ1-4; D gene unclear. CDR3 length equals 12 residues. Looked up from germline, CDR1 is SGHTA and CDR2 is FQGNSA. Trimming cost V 4 bases and J 10 bases, with 10 bases left between them. The CDR3 sequence: CASSSPFGKLFF. The CDR3, as DNA: TGTGCCAGCAGCTCTCCCTTTGGAAAACTGTTTTTT.

J is TRBJ1-2 and V is TRBV12-3 or TRBV12-4; 8 bases are a match to TRBD1. The V segment lost 4 bases and the J segment 8 bases; nucleotides outside the gene matches: 6. CDR3 size: 13 residues. The CDR3 sequence is CASSYRTGPGYTF. Here the CDR3 DNA reads TGTGCCAGCAGTTACCGGACAGGGCCCGGCTACACCTTC.

V is TRBV19 and J is TRBJ2-1, with 9 nucleotides matching TRBD2. Germline V gene sequence: CDR1 LNHDA, CDR2 SQIVND (reference sequence). The trim removed 2 bases at V and 1 base at J, leaving 6 bases unmatched. The CDR3 runs to 17 residues. The CDR3 DNA reads as TGTGCCAGTAGTATATCGAGACTAGCGGATTCCTACAATGAGCAGTTCTTC. Its protein is CASSISRLADSYNEQFF.

The V gene is TRBV9, the J gene TRBJ1-1, with 8 bases aligning to TRBD1. V lost 4 bases, J lost 3 bases, and 11 bases stayed unmatched. Germline-derived CDR1 and CDR2 are SGDLS and YYNGEE. The CDR3 is made up of 16 amino acids. CDR3 amino acids: CASSSPPGGSDTEAFF. The CDR3 nucleotides are TGTGCCAGCAGCTCACCTCCAGGGGGCAGCGACACTGAAGCTTTCTTT.

The CDR3 DNA reads as TGTGCCAGCAGTGAAGCGGGACAGACTAACTATGGCTACACCTTC. Protein product: CASSEAGQTNYGYTF. The chain is built from TRBV2 and TRBJ1-2; TRBD1 agrees at 7 bases. CDR3 length: 15 residues. Trimming cost V 0 bases and J 0 bases; bases outside gene matches: 1. Germline loops: CDR1 SNHLY, CDR2 FYNNEI.

The chain carries TRBV6-1 and TRBJ2-1, with D perhaps matching TRBD1 (5 bases). Germline CDR1 and CDR2: MNHNS and SASEGT. The CDR3 totals 16 residues. The V gene lost 2 bases and the J gene lost 4 bases, with 15 bases spanning the gap. Written as DNA, the CDR3 is TGTGCCAGCAGTGAAAGGGGTACAGGAATTTACAATGAGCAGTTCTTC. Protein: CASSERGTGIYNEQFF.

The chain has TRBV28 and TRBJ1-1, with 8 nucleotides matching TRBD1. The CDR3 runs 14 residues. CDR1 and CDR2 (germline): MDHEN, SYDVKM. J was trimmed by 5 bases and V by 6 bases; bases with no gene match: 8. In nucleotides, the CDR3 is TGTGCCAGCAGCTACAGGGGGTTAACAACTGAAGCTTTCTTT. Its translation is CASSYRGLTTEAFF.

The V and J genes are TRBV2 and TRBJ2-3, with a weak D call TRBD2 (6 bases). Trimming removed 3 bases from V and 3 bases from J, with 16 bases in between. This CDR3 spans 16 amino acids. Germline V CDR1 and CDR2: SNHLY, FYNNEI. The chain's CDR3 is CASSDSLAFATDTQYF. DNA for the CDR3: TGTGCCAGCAGTGATTCCCTAGCGTTCGCGACAGATACGCAGTATTTT.

This clone was recorded only once. This chain connects TRBV19 to TRBJ2-6, with 8 bases matching TRBD1. The V gene's germline CDR1 is LNHDA and CDR2 SQIVND (reference sequence). The ends lost 3 bases at V and 2 bases at J; junction bases unmatched: 0. This CDR3 has 15 residues. CDR3 nucleotides: TGTGCCAGTAGTATGGACAGGGCTGGGGCCAACGTCCTGACTTTC. Protein: CASSMDRAGANVLTF. Combining the CDR3 with reference TRBV19 and TRBJ2-6 gives the whole variable domain DGGITQSPKYLFRKEGQNVTLSCEQNLNHDAMYWYRQDPGQGLRLIYYSQIVNDFQKGDIAEGYSVSREKKESFPLTVTSAQKNPTAFYLCASSMDRAGANVLTFGAGSRLTVL.

The chain has TRBV7-6 and TRBJ2-1; D is perhaps TRBD1 (6 bases). The germline CDR1 and CDR2 sequences are SGHVS and FNYEAQ. V gave up 0 bases and J gave up 2 bases, with 14 bases separating them. This CDR3 contains 17 residues. The CDR3 DNA sequence: TGTGCCAGCAGCTTAGCCACAGGGCCCCTCGCCTACAATGAGCAGTTCTTC. Protein product: CASSLATGPLAYNEQFF.

In this sample, this clone turned up once. V is TRBV7-3 and J is TRBJ1-1; D is perhaps TRBD1 (6 bases). The CDR3 totals 15 residues. Germline-derived CDR1 and CDR2 are SGHTA and FQGTGA. The ends were cut back, 2 bases at V and 5 bases at J, with 15 bases in the middle. The CDR3 region is CASSLSPLRGTEAFF. The DNA for the CDR3 is TGTGCCAGCAGCTTATCCCCATTAAGGGGGACTGAAGCTTTCTTT.

The V and J genes are TRBV9 and TRBJ1-2, with 7 nucleotides matching TRBD1. CDR3 length: 18 amino acids. The germline gives CDR1 SGDLS, CDR2 YYNGEE. Trimming at V came to 1 base and at J to 8 bases, leaving 20 bases not matched to a gene. This CDR3 reads CASSVREGGLLPLGGYTF. Here the CDR3 DNA reads TGTGCCAGCAGCGTAAGAGAAGGGGGCTTATTGCCCCTTGGAGGCTACACCTTC.

The chain uses TRBV7-6 and TRBJ1-5; weak D call: TRBD1 (5 bases). There are 14 residues in the CDR3. Germline-derived CDR1 and CDR2 are SGHVS and FNYEAQ. V was clipped by 4 bases and J by 2 bases, with 9 bases between them. The CDR3 sequence: CASSWGGGNQPQHF. The CDR3 DNA is TGTGCCAGCAGCTGGGGAGGGGGCAATCAGCCCCAGCATTTT.

The chain carries TRBV5-8 and TRBJ2-1, with D unclear. Germline V CDR1 and CDR2: SGHTS, YDEGEE. V was trimmed by 4 bases and J by 8 bases, leaving 13 bases between them. The CDR3 sequence is 13 residues long. The CDR3 DNA sequence: TGTGCCAGCAGCCAAAGGAATAAGGATGAGCAGTTCTTC. As protein: CASSQRNKDEQFF.

This sequence joins TRBV7-9 and TRBJ1-4; a possible D gene is TRBD1 (6 bases). The CDR3 covers 14 residues. Germline CDR1 reads SEHNR; CDR2 reads FQNEAQ (reference sequence). Trimming took off 1 base at V and 5 bases at J, with 8 bases between the two ends. CDR3 loop: CASSLGTENEKLFF. The CDR3 coding sequence is TGTGCCAGCAGCTTAGGGACAGAGAATGAAAAACTGTTTTTT.

This CDR3 reads CASSLGPPASGRHNEQFF. In nucleotides, the CDR3 is TGTGCCAGCAGCTTAGGACCCCCGGCTAGCGGGCGACACAATGAGCAGTTCTTC. This chain joins TRBV7-2 and TRBJ2-1; 8 bases match TRBD2. CDR1 and CDR2 (germline): SGHTA, FQGNSA. The CDR3 contains 18 residues. J lost 5 bases, V lost 1 base, and 13 bases had no gene match.

The chain uses TRBV4-3 and TRBJ2-1, with TRBD2 matching over 12 bases. This CDR3 contains 16 residues. The V gene end was trimmed by 0 bases and the J gene end by 6 bases; junction bases not matched to a gene: 3. Germline V gives CDR1 LGHNA, CDR2 YSLEER. The CDR3 spells CASSQDWGLAGNEQFF. The CDR3 DNA reads TGCGCCAGCAGCCAAGATTGGGGACTAGCGGGCAATGAGCAGTTCTTC.

The CDR3 sequence: CASSSGSGRNEQFF. The CDR3 DNA reads as TGTGCCAGCAGCTCGGGTAGCGGGAGGAATGAGCAGTTCTTC. The gene calls are TRBV7-9 and TRBJ2-1, with TRBD2 matching 10 bases. The length of the CDR3 is 14 residues. V shed 4 bases, J shed 7 bases, and the junction held 4 bases outside the gene matches. Germline-derived CDR1 and CDR2 are SEHNR and FQNEAQ (reference sequence).

The count of this clone is one. The chain uses TRBV15 and TRBJ1-1; weak D call: TRBD1 (6 bases). CDR3 length: 14 residues. Per germline, CDR1 LNHNV and CDR2 YYDKDF (reference sequence). Trimming cost V 1 base and J 5 bases, with 11 bases left between them. The CDR3 nucleotides are TGTGCCACCAGCAGAGCGGGGGGCTGGACTGAAGCTTTCTTT. Protein product: CATSRAGGWTEAFF.

This rearrangement joins TRBV27 to TRBJ2-3; maybe TRBD1 (6 bases). The CDR3 spans 15 residues. Trimming stripped 7 bases from V and 1 base from J, with 15 bases between. From germline, CDR1 is MNHEY and CDR2 SMNVEV (reference sequence). The CDR3 region has the DNA TGTGCCAGCAATTTGGTAGGGGGTGGCACAGATACGCAGTATTTT. Translation gives CASNLVGGGTDTQYF.

The chain carries TRBV5-1 and TRBJ1-1; possible D gene TRBD1, 5 bases. Germline loops: CDR1 SGHRS, CDR2 YFSETQ. Deletions cut 0 bases from V and 0 bases from J, with 12 bases between. The CDR3 contains 16 residues. CDR3 protein: CASSLAEADMNTEAFF. The CDR3 DNA sequence: TGCGCCAGCAGCTTGGCGGAGGCGGACATGAACACTGAAGCTTTCTTT.

V is TRBV6-5 and J is TRBJ2-7; the match to TRBD1 covers 10 bases. This CDR3 spans 14 amino acids. From germline, CDR1 is MNHEY and CDR2 SVGAGI. Losses at the gene ends were 9 bases for V and 4 bases for J; bases not matched to a gene: 9. The CDR3: CASFSGQGIYEQYV. The CDR3 nucleotides read TGTGCCAGTTTCTCGGGACAGGGGATTTACGAGCAGTACGTC.

The rearrangement uses TRBV2 and TRBJ2-7; possibly TRBD2 for D (6 bases). Germline loops: CDR1 SNHLY, CDR2 FYNNEI. The CDR3 contains 15 residues. V was trimmed by 4 bases and J by 4 bases, leaving 17 bases between them. CDR3 DNA: TGTGCCAGCAGTGGGGGAGGAGCCTTACCGTACGAGCAGTACTTC. Amino acid sequence: CASSGGGALPYEQYF. The variable domain in full, completed from reference TRBV2 and TRBJ2-7, reads EPEVTQTPSHQVTQMGQEVILRCVPISNHLYFYWYRQILGQKVEFLVSFYNNEISEKSEIFDDQFSVERPDGSNFTLKIRSTKLEDSAMYFCASSGGGALPYEQYFGPGTRLTVT.

This clone was observed once. The V gene is TRBV3-1 (or the pseudogene TRBV3-2), the J gene TRBJ2-1, with TRBD2 matching 13 bases. The length of the CDR3 is 12 residues. Germline values: CDR1 LGHDT, CDR2 YNNKEL (reference sequence). The CDR3 nucleotides are TGTGCGACTAGCGGGGGGTACAATGAGCAGTTCTTC. It yields the protein CATSGGYNEQFF.